This T cell receptor beta chain was captured by sequencing in a study of shared clonotypes between healthy human individuals. Background on the study: For every donor, three CD4 naive, three CD4 memory, two CD8 naive and one CD8 memory plates were used. Study-level findings and limits: Unshared clonotypes carried lower generation probabilities than those common to all four donors.

Recent acute infections and vaccinations were absent in the healthy HIV-negative adult donors. In regard to this clone: Its target is unknown.

The CDR3 is made up of 14 amino acids. Germline values: CDR1 MDHEN, CDR2 SYDVKM. V shed 4 bases, J shed 4 bases, and the junction held 6 bases outside the gene matches. Several immunoSEQ plates held equal portions of the genomic DNA taken from each subset. Produced via immunoSEQ multiplex PCR; TCRdb's table is partial and in-frame only. The data show approximately 1,500,000 clones, roughly 98% seen once. This receptor was identified in a man aged 25-40 years in good health. This chain joins TRBV28 and TRBJ1-2; TRBD1 aligns across 7 bases. Sequencing was carried out using naive CD4+ T cells sorted from blood. Sample subset: CD45RA+ positively selected. CDR3 in DNA: TGTGCCAGCAGTTCCCGGAGGACAGGCTATGGCTACACCTTC. The encoded protein is CASSSRRTGYGYTF.